This TCR beta chain was identified during a study of T cells in Graves' hyperthyroidism and ophthalmopathy. Individuals with ophthalmopathy presented a Clinical Activity Score of at least 3, a NOSPECS grade of at least 4 and a duration under 3 months. This clonotype was counted many times. The CDR3 is 10 amino acids. The V end lost 3 bases, the J end lost 5 bases, and 1 base lay between the germline ends. The investigators amplified TCR beta CDR3 regions from RNA transcripts. The primer set for the first-round RT-PCR of the TCR CDR3 was HTBI. TCRdb reanalysed the multiplex PCR reads using MiXCR and keeps one entry per CDR3 protein. The repertoire has hundreds of thousands of distinct CDR3 sequences, 14% to 15% of them found once; the top ten carry roughly 4.3%.

The material sequenced was blood. This chain connects TRBV12-3 or TRBV12-4 to TRBJ1-1; D gene unclear. This receptor was obtained from a woman in her 40s with Graves' ophthalmopathy. As DNA, the CDR3 is TGTGCCAGCAGTTTGACTGAAGCTTTCTTT. Translating gives CASSLTEAFF.